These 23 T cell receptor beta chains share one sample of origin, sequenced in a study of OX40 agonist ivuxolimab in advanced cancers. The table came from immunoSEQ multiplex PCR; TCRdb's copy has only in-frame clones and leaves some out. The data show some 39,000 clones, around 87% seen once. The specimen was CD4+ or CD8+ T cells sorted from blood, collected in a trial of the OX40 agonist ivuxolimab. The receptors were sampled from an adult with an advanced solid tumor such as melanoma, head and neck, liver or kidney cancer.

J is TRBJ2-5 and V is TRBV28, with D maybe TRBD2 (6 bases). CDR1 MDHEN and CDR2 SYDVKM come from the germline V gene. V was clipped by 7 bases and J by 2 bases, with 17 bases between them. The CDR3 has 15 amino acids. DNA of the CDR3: TGTGCCAGCACCTCCGGGACTGCTGGGCAAGAGACCCAGTACTTC. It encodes CASTSGTAGQETQYF.

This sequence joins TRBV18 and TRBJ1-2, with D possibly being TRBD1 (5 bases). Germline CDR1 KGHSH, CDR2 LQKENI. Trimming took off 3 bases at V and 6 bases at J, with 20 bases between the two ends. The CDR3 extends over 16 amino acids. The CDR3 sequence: CASSPRGVPDTDGYTF. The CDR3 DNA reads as TGTGCCAGCTCACCGCGAGGGGTGCCTGACACCGATGGCTACACCTTC.

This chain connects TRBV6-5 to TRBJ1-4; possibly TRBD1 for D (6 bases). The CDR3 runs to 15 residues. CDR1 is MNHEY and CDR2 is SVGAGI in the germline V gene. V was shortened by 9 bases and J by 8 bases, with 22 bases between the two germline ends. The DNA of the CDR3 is TGTGCCAGTAGGTCCACAGGGAACCCTAGAGAAAAACTGTTTTTT. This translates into CASRSTGNPREKLFF.

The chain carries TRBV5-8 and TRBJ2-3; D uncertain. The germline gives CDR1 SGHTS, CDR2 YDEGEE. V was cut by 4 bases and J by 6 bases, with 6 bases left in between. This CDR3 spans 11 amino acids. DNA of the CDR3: TGTGCCAGCAGCCCGTGGGATACGCAGTATTTT. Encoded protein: CASSPWDTQYF.

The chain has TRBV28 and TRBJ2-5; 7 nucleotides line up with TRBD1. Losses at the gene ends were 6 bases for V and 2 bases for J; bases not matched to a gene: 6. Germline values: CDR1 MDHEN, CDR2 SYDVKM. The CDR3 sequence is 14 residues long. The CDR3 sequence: CASRGTVFQETQYF. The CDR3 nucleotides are TGTGCCAGCAGGGGGACAGTCTTTCAAGAGACCCAGTACTTC.

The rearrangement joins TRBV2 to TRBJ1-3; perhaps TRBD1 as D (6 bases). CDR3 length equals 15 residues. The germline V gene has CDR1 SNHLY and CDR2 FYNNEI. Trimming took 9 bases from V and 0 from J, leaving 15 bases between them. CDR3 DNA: TGTGCCAGTCGGGGGCTGACAGGCTCTGGAAACACCATATATTTT. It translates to CASRGLTGSGNTIYF.

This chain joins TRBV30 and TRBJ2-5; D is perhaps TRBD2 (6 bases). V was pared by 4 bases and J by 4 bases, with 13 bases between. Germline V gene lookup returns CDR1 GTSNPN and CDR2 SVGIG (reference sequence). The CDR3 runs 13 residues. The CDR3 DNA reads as TGTGCCTGGACAACGGGGGTAGGAGAGACCCAGTACTTC. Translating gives CAWTTGVGETQYF.

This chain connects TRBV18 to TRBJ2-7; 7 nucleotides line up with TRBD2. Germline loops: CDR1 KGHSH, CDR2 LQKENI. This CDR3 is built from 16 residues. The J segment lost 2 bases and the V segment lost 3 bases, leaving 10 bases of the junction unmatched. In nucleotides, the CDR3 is TGTGCCAGCTCACCGGGGCCGGGGGGAGGGCCCTACGAGCAGTACTTC. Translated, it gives CASSPGPGGGPYEQYF.

CDR3 nucleotide sequence: TGTGCCAGCACCGATCTGAACAGGGGCAATGAGCAGTTCTTC. It encodes CASTDLNRGNEQFF. This sequence joins TRBV7-9 and TRBJ2-1; TRBD1 matches 7 bases. The CDR3 is made up of 14 amino acids. Germline lookup yields CDR1 SEHNR and CDR2 FQNEAQ (reference sequence). The J segment lost 6 bases and the V segment lost 7 bases, leaving 9 bases of the junction unmatched.

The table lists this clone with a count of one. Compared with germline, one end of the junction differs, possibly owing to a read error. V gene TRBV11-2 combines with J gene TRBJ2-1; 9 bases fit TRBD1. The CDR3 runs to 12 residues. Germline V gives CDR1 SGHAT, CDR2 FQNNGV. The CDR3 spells CASSLPGTGLLF. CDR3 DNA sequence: TGTGCCAGCAGTCTCCCCGGGACAGGGCTGCTCTTC.

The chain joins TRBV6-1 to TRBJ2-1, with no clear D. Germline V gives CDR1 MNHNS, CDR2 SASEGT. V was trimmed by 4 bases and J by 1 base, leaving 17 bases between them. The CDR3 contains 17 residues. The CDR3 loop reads CASSGAQGSVSYNEQFF. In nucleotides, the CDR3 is TGTGCCAGCAGTGGCGCTCAAGGGTCGGTTTCCTACAATGAGCAGTTCTTC.

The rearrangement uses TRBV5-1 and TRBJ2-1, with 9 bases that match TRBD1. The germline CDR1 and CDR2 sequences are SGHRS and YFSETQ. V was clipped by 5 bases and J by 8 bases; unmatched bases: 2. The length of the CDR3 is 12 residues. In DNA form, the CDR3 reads TGCGCCAGCAGACGGACAGGGGATGAGCAGTTCTTC. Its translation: CASRRTGDEQFF.

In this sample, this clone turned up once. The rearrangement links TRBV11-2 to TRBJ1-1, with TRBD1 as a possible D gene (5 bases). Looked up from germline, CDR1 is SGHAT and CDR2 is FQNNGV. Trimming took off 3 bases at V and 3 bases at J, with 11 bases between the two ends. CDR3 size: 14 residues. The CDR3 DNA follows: TGTGCCAGCAGCTTCTCCCCAGGGTACACTGAAGCTTTCTTT. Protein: CASSFSPGYTEAFF.

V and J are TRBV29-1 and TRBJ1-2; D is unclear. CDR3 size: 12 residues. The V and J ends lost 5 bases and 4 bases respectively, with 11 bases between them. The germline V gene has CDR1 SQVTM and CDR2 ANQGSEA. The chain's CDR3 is CSVLQRPYGYTF. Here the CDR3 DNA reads TGCAGCGTTCTTCAACGCCCCTATGGCTACACCTTC.

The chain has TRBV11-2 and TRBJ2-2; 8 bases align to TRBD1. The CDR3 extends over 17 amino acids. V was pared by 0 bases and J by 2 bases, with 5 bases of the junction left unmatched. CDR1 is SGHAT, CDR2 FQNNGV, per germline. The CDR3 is CASSLDLDRVNTGELFF. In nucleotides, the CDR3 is TGTGCCAGCAGCTTAGATCTGGACAGGGTCAACACCGGGGAGCTGTTTTTT. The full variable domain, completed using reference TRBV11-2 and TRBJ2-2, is EAGVAQSPRYKIIEKRQSVAFWCNPISGHATLYWYQQILGQGPKLLIQFQNNGVVDDSQLPKDRFSAERLKGVDSTLKIQPAKLEDSAVYLCASSLDLDRVNTGELFFGEGSRLTVL.

The CDR3 here is CASSENKGLGYEQYF. The CDR3 coding sequence is TGTGCCAGCAGCGAAAACAAGGGACTAGGCTACGAGCAGTACTTC. This chain joins TRBV14 and TRBJ2-7; 8 bases align to TRBD2. V dropped 5 bases and J dropped 3; count of bases not matched to a gene: 9. This CDR3 spans 15 amino acids. The germline CDR1 and CDR2 sequences are SGHDN and FVKESK.

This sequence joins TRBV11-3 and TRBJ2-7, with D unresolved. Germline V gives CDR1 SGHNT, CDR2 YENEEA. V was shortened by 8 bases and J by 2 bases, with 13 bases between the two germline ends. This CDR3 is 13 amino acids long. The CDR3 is CASGNAAPYEQYF. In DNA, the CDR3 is TGTGCCAGCGGTAACGCGGCACCCTACGAGCAGTACTTC.

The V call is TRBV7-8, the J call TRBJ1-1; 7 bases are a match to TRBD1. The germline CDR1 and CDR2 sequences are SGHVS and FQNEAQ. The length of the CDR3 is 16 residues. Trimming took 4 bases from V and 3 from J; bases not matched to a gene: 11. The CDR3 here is CASSWPSGQIDTEAFF. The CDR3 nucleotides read TGTGCCAGCAGCTGGCCCTCGGGACAGATAGACACTGAAGCTTTCTTT.

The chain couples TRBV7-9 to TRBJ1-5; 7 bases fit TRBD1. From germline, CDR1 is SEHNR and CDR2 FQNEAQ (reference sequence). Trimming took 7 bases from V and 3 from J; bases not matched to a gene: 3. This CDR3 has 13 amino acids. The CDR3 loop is CASKGQNNQPQHF. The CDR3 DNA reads TGTGCCAGCAAGGGACAGAACAATCAGCCCCAGCATTTT.

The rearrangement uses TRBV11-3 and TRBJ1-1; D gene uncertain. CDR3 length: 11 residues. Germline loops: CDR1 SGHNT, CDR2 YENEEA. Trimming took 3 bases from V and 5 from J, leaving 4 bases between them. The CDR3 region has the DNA TGTGCCAGCAGCTTGGTAACTGAAGCTTTCTTT. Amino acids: CASSLVTEAFF.

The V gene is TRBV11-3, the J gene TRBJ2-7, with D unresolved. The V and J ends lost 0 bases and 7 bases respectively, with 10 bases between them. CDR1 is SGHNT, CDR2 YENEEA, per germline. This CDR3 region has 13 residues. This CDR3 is CASSLEGWWEQYF. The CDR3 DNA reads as TGTGCCAGCAGCTTAGAAGGGTGGTGGGAGCAGTACTTC. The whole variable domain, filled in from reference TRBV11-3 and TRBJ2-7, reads EAGVVQSPRYKIIEKKQPVAFWCNPISGHNTLYWYLQNLGQGPELLIRYENEEAVDDSQLPKDRFSAERLKGVDSTLKIQPAELGDSAVYLCASSLEGWWEQYFGPGTRLTVT.

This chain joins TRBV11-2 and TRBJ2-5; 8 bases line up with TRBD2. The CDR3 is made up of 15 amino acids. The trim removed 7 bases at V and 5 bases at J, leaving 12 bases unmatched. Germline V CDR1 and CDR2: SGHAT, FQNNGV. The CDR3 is CASTKGGRSWETQYF. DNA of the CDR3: TGTGCCAGCACAAAGGGCGGGAGGTCATGGGAGACCCAGTACTTC.

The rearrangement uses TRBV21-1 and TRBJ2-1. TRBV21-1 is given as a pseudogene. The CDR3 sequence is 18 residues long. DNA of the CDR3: TGTGCCAGCAGCAAAGCGCGAACAACCCCACAAAGGTACCATGAGCAGTTCTTC. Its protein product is CASSKARTTPQRYHEQFF.